A selection of T cell receptor beta chains follows, all from one sample in a study of cytomegalovirus exposure and HLA in healthy donors. Measured with immunoSEQ multiplex PCR; TCRdb has only the in-frame clones, and not every one. This table has 150,000 to 200,000 clones, roughly 80% appearing once. The sample consisted of PBMCs. The receptors originated from a woman between 18 and 29 years old in good health and CMV-seropositive. Both conserved end residues are part of each CDR3. Fields, in order: V gene, D gene, J gene, clone size, CDR3 DNA, CDR3 protein. D genes are given only for firm matches. Part of the rows lack a size; the others show once, few, many or a class for expanded clones.

V gene: TRBV25-1
D gene: NA
J gene: TRBJ1-3
clone size: NA
CDR3 DNA: TGTGCCAGCAGTGAATCGTATATCTCTGGAAACACCATATATTTT
CDR3 protein: CASSESYISGNTIYF

V gene: TRBV5-6
D gene: TRBD1
J gene: TRBJ2-7
clone size: NA
CDR3 DNA: TGTGCCAGCAGCTTGAGGGACAGGAACTACGAGCAGTACTTC
CDR3 protein: CASSLRDRNYEQYF

V gene: TRBV6-5
D gene: TRBD1
J gene: TRBJ1-5
clone size: NA
CDR3 DNA: TGTGCCAGCAGGGCAGGGGGTTATAGCAATCAGCCCCAGCATTTT
CDR3 protein: CASRAGGYSNQPQHF

V gene: TRBV5-1
D gene: NA
J gene: TRBJ2-5
clone size: NA
CDR3 DNA: TGCGCCAGCAGCCCAGACTCCCAAGAGACCCAGTACTTC
CDR3 protein: CASSPDSQETQYF

V gene: TRBV5-4
D gene: TRBD2
J gene: TRBJ2-2
clone size: many
CDR3 DNA: TGTGCCAGCAGCTTGGCCGGGTTAGCGGGGCTCAACACCGGGGAGCTGTTTTTT
CDR3 protein: CASSLAGLAGLNTGELFF

V gene: TRBV9
D gene: TRBD2
J gene: TRBJ2-1
clone size: NA
CDR3 DNA: TGTGCCAGCAGCGGTAGTCTTAGCGGGGACGGCTACAATGAGCAGTTCTTC
CDR3 protein: CASSGSLSGDGYNEQFF

V gene: TRBV15
D gene: TRBD2
J gene: TRBJ2-5
clone size: NA
CDR3 DNA: TGTGCCACCAGCAGAGATTATTCGACTAGCAGAGAGACCCAGTACTTC
CDR3 protein: CATSRDYSTSRETQYF

V gene: TRBV19
D gene: NA
J gene: TRBJ2-7
clone size: NA
CDR3 DNA: TGTGCCAGTAGTCTACGGGGGAGTAGCTCCTACGAGCAGTACTTC
CDR3 protein: CASSLRGSSSYEQYF

V gene: TRBV6-4
D gene: TRBD2
J gene: TRBJ2-1
clone size: NA
CDR3 DNA: TGTGCCAGCAAAGAGTCGGGGGGTGGCAATGAGCAGTTCTTC
CDR3 protein: CASKESGGGNEQFF

V gene: TRBV5-6
D gene: TRBD1
J gene: TRBJ1-1
clone size: NA
CDR3 DNA: TGTGCCAGCAGCTTTCCGAGGACAGGGAAGAACACTGAAGCTTTCTTT
CDR3 protein: CASSFPRTGKNTEAFF

V gene: TRBV4-3
D gene: TRBD1
J gene: TRBJ1-6
clone size: NA
CDR3 DNA: TGCGCCAGCAGCAACCTACAGGGGTGGAATTCACCCCTCCACTTT
CDR3 protein: CASSNLQGWNSPLHF

V gene: TRBV15
D gene: TRBD1
J gene: TRBJ1-2
clone size: NA
CDR3 DNA: TGTGCCACCAGCAGAGATCTCGACAGGGCGGGTGGCTACACCTTC
CDR3 protein: CATSRDLDRAGGYTF

V gene: TRBV7-9
D gene: TRBD2
J gene: TRBJ2-7
clone size: NA
CDR3 DNA: TGTGCCAGCAGCAGGGCGGGGGATTCTCCCTACGAGCAGTACTTC
CDR3 protein: CASSRAGDSPYEQYF

V gene: TRBV6-1
D gene: NA
J gene: TRBJ2-7
clone size: NA
CDR3 DNA: TGTGCCAGCAGTGAAGCGGTCGACAGGAGCTCCTACGAGCAGTACTTC
CDR3 protein: CASSEAVDRSSYEQYF

V gene: TRBV10-3
D gene: NA
J gene: TRBJ2-3
clone size: once
CDR3 DNA: TGTGCCATCAGTGAGTCGACTATCTTCCGAAATCTAAGCACAGATACGCAGTATTTT
CDR3 protein: CAISESTIFRNLSTDTQYF

V gene: TRBV28
D gene: TRBD1
J gene: TRBJ2-7
clone size: NA
CDR3 DNA: TGTGCCAGCAGTGGACACCGGGACAGGATTTACTACGAGCAGTACTTC
CDR3 protein: CASSGHRDRIYYEQYF

V gene: TRBV2
D gene: NA
J gene: TRBJ1-5
clone size: NA
CDR3 DNA: TGTGCCAGCAGTGAGGACAAGAATCAGCCCCAGCATTTT
CDR3 protein: CASSEDKNQPQHF